Each of the 5 T cell receptor beta chains below was sequenced from the same sample in a study of siplizumab effects on memory and regulatory T cells. Generated by immunoSEQ multiplex PCR, the TCRdb table keeps only in-frame clones and is missing some. The sample holds some 100,000 clones, about 90% seen once. Sequencing was done on a sample of non-Treg CD4+ T cells sorted from blood. All receptors come from a human donor in good health.

The chain is built from TRBV4-2 and TRBJ2-3; D remains ambiguous. Trimming stripped 5 bases from V and 3 bases from J, with 9 bases between. In germline, CDR1 is LGHNA, CDR2 YNFKEQ. This CDR3 comprises 13 residues. The DNA of the CDR3 is TGTGCCAGCAGCAAGAGCAAAACAGATACGCAGTATTTT. Translation gives CASSKSKTDTQYF.

The chain employs TRBV19 and TRBJ2-7, with 7 bases identical to TRBD1. This CDR3 is 14 amino acids long. Germline V gives CDR1 LNHDA, CDR2 SQIVND (reference sequence). With V trimmed by 4 bases and J by 0 bases, 3 bases remained unmatched. CDR3 in DNA: TGTGCCAGTAGTAGAGACAGGGACTCCTACGAGCAGTACTTC. It yields the protein CASSRDRDSYEQYF. The whole variable domain, filled in from reference TRBV19 and TRBJ2-7, reads DGGITQSPKYLFRKEGQNVTLSCEQNLNHDAMYWYRQDPGQGLRLIYYSQIVNDFQKGDIAEGYSVSREKKESFPLTVTSAQKNPTAFYLCASSRDRDSYEQYFGPGTRLTVT.

The V and J genes are TRBV18 and TRBJ1-4; possibly TRBD1 for D (6 bases). The ends were cut back, 3 bases at V and 6 bases at J, with 14 bases in the middle. This CDR3 contains 15 residues. Per the germline V gene, CDR1 is KGHSH and CDR2 is LQKENI. The CDR3 region is CASSPPQGTYEKLFF. CDR3 in DNA: TGTGCCAGCTCACCTCCACAGGGTACCTATGAAAAACTGTTTTTT.

This chain connects TRBV4-1 to TRBJ2-1; tentatively, D is TRBD2 (5 bases). CDR1 and CDR2 (germline): MGHRA, YSYEKL. Deletions cut 2 bases from V and 2 bases from J, with 7 bases between. The CDR3 totals 14 residues. CDR3 coding DNA: TGCGCCAGCAGCCAACAACTAGCCTACAATGAGCAGTTCTTC. Its translation: CASSQQLAYNEQFF.

The chain uses TRBV10-3 and TRBJ2-1, with D hard to call. This CDR3 spans 13 amino acids. CDR1 and CDR2 from the germline V gene are ENHRY and SYGVKD. Trimming took off 3 bases at V and 4 bases at J, with 7 bases between the two ends. CDR3 residues: CAISETIYNEQFF. The CDR3 DNA is TGTGCCATCAGTGAAACTATATACAATGAGCAGTTCTTC.